This T cell receptor beta chain was captured by sequencing in a study of T cells in Graves' hyperthyroidism and ophthalmopathy. The CDR3 regions of TCR beta were amplified from RNA transcripts. The HTBI set primed first-round TCR CDR3 RT-PCR. From the multiplex PCR reads, TCRdb called clonotypes with MiXCR, one entry per CDR3 protein. The repertoire holds more than 500,000 distinct CDR3 sequences, with around 15% as singletons. This clonotype was observed a few times. The CDR3 runs to 15 residues. Germline assignment: CDR1 SEHNR and CDR2 FQNEAQ (reference sequence). V was pared by 7 bases and J by 5 bases, with 20 bases between.

The sequenced sample was blood. The rearrangement uses TRBV7-9 and TRBJ1-1, with TRBD1 as a possible D gene (6 bases). This TCR was recovered from a middle-aged woman with Graves' ophthalmopathy. The CDR3 bases are TGTGCCAGCACCTACTTCGGGGGGGGGCGGACTGAAGCTTTCTTT. This sequence encodes CASTYFGGGRTEAFF.